Listed here are 2 T cell receptor beta chains from one sample, sequenced in a study of blood T cell repertoires in COVID-19. TCRdb's copy holds only in-frame clones and misses some; the assay was immunoSEQ multiplex PCR. The sample holds 250,000 to 350,000 clones; about 88% are singletons and the top ten take about 3%. The material sequenced was PBMCs or T cells enriched from blood (not recorded which). The receptors stem from a woman aged 45-65 years who had recovered from COVID-19.

The rearrangement links TRBV5-1 to TRBJ1-1; unclear D gene. V gave up 0 bases and J gave up 5 bases, with 14 bases separating them. CDR3 length: 15 residues. The germline V gene encodes CDR1 SGHRS and CDR2 YFSETQ. The CDR3 reads CASSLAQLGRTEAFF. The CDR3 nucleotides are TGCGCCAGCAGCTTGGCTCAGCTAGGGAGGACTGAAGCTTTCTTT.

The chain is built from TRBV2 and TRBJ2-7, with 12 bases that match TRBD2. Germline lookup yields CDR1 SNHLY and CDR2 FYNNEI. Trimming removed 5 bases from V and 4 bases from J; junction bases left unmatched: 6. The CDR3 spans 15 residues. CDR3 bases: TGTGCCAGCAGTCTTCCGACTAGCGGGAGATACGAGCAGTACTTC. It translates to CASSLPTSGRYEQYF.